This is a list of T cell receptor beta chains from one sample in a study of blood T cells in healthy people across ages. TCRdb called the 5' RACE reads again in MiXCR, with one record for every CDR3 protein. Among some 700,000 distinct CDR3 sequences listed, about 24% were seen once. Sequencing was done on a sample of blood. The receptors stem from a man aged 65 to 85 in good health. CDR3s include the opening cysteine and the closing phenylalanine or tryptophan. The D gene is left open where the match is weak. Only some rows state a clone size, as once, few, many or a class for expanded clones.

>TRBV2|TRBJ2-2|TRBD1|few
TGTGCCAGCAGACGGACAGGGTCGAACACCGGGGAGCTGTTTTTT
CASRRTGSNTGELFF
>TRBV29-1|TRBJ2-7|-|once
TGCAGCGTTTCTTGGACTGTTGCCTACGAGCAGTACTTC
CSVSWTVAYEQYF
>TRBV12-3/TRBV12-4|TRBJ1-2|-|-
TGTGCCAGCAGTTTAGACGGGAGAACTTATGGCTACACCTTC
CASSLDGRTYGYTF
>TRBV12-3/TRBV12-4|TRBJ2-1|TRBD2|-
TGTGCCAGCAGCGGACTAGCGGGGGGTATATCCTCCTACAATGAGCAGTTCTTC
CASSGLAGGISSYNEQFF
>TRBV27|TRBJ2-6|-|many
TGTGCCAGCAGCCGGGGCAGTTCTGGGGCCAACGTCCTGACTTTC
CASSRGSSGANVLTF
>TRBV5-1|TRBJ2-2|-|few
TGCGCCAGCACGTCTAATGGCGGGGCTCCCGGGGAGCTGTTTTTT
CASTSNGGAPGELFF
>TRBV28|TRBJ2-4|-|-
TGTGCCAGCAGTCCCGGGGACCGGAAATCGATAGCCAAAAACATTCAGTACTTC
CASSPGDRKSIAKNIQYF
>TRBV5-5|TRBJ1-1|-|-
TGTGCCAGCAGCCTGACTGCGGGGTCGAACACTGAAGCTTTCTTT
CASSLTAGSNTEAFF
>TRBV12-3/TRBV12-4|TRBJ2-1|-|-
TGTGCCAGCAGTCTAGCTGTGCGGGTCGAGCTGCACGAGCAGTTCTTC
CASSLAVRVELHEQFF
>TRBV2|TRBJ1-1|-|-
TGTGCCAGCAGTCGAGACAGGTTTGAAGCTTTCTTT
CASSRDRFEAFF
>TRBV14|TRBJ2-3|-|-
TGTGCCAGCAGCCGGATACGGGGATCAGATACGCAGTATTTT
CASSRIRGSDTQYF
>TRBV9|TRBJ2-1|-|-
TGTGCCAGCAGCGTAGTGGACAGTTTATTCAGTGAGCAGTTCTTC
CASSVVDSLFSEQFF
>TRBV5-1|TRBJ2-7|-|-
TGCGCCAGCAGCCCGGACAGCGCCTACTACGAGCAGTACTTC
CASSPDSAYYEQYF
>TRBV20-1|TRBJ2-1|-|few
TGCAGTGCTATGGGACTGGTCGGAGTCTACAATGAGCAGTTCTTC
CSAMGLVGVYNEQFF
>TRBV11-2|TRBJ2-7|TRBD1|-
TGTGCCAGCACCTCGACAGGGTTTTCCTACGAGCAGTACTTC
CASTSTGFSYEQYF
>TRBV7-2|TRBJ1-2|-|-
TGTGCCAGCAGCCGTTTAGCTAACTATGGCTACACCTTC
CASSRLANYGYTF
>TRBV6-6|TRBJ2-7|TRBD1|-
TGTGCCAGCAGTTACTCGATACAGGGGGCGAGGGAGCAGTACTTC
CASSYSIQGAREQYF
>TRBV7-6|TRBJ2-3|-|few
TGTGCCAGCACCTACGGGACAAACCCCACAGATACGCAGTATTTT
CASTYGTNPTDTQYF